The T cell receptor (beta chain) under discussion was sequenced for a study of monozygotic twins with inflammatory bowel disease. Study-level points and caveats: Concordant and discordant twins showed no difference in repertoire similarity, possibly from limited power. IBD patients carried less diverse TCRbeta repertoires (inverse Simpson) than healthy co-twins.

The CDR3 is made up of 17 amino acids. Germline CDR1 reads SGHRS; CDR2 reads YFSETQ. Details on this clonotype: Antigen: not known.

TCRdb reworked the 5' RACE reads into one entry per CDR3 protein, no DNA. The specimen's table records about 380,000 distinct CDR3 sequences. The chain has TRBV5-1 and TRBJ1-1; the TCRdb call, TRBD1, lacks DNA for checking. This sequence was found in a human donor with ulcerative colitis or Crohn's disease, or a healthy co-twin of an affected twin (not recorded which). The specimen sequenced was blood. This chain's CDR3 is CASSLGWGAQSTPEAFF. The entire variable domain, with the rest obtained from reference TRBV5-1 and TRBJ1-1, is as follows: KAGVTQTPRYLIKTRGQQVTLSCSPISGHRSVSWYQQTPGQGLQFLFEYFSETQRNKGNFPGRFSGRQFSNSRSEMNVSTLELGDSALYLCASSLGWGAQSTPEAFFGQGTRLTVV.